The 10 T cell receptor beta chains listed next were all sequenced from one sample in a study of T cells after yellow fever vaccination. One entry per CDR3 protein results from TCRdb running MiXCR on the 5' RACE reads. The sample holds 50,000 to 75,000 distinct CDR3 sequences, about 5.6% seen once. The specimen comprised PBMCs, either bulk or a sorted T-cell subset (CD4+, CD8+, memory, or dextramer-sorted; not recorded which), sampled on the day of the yellow fever booster vaccination. Receptor source: a man aged 18 to 29 who received the YFV17D yellow fever vaccine.

Only a few counts were recorded for this clonotype. DNA of the CDR3: TGTGCCAGTAGTATGGGACAGGGAAGCTCCTACAATGAGCAGTTCTTC. It yields the protein CASSMGQGSSYNEQFF. V usage is TRBV19 and J usage is TRBJ2-1, with 9 nucleotides matching TRBD1. With 3 bases clipped from V and 0 bases from J, the junction kept 3 bases outside the gene matches. The CDR3 has 16 residues. Germline V gene sequence: CDR1 LNHDA, CDR2 SQIVND (reference sequence).

This clonotype was seen at least ten times. The V call is TRBV29-1, the J call TRBJ2-1; 9 positions match TRBD1. The CDR3 is 12 amino acids. Unmatched junction bases numbered 4, after V lost 5 bases and J lost 8 bases. Per germline, CDR1 SQVTM and CDR2 ANQGSEA. Written as DNA, the CDR3 is TGCAGCGTTTCACAGGGGGCCGATGAGCAGTTCTTC. Protein: CSVSQGADEQFF.

A few counts support this clonotype. The chain couples TRBV5-4 to TRBJ2-5, with TRBD1 matching over 10 bases. The CDR3 extends over 17 amino acids. The germline gives CDR1 SGHNT, CDR2 YYREEE (reference sequence). V lost 3 bases and J lost 3; bases outside the gene matches: 11. CDR3 protein: CASSSPPGTGDEETQYF. CDR3 DNA: TGTGCCAGCAGCTCACCCCCCGGGACAGGGGACGAAGAGACCCAGTACTTC. Together with reference TRBV5-4 and TRBJ2-5, the CDR3 gives the full variable domain: ETGVTQSPTHLIKTRGQQVTLRCSSQSGHNTVSWYQQALGQGPQFIFQYYREEENGRGNFPPRFSGLQFPNYSSELNVNALELDDSALYLCASSSPPGTGDEETQYFGPGTRLLVL.

This sequence joins TRBV10-3 and TRBJ2-5; D might be TRBD1 (6 bases). Germline V gives CDR1 ENHRY, CDR2 SYGVKD. The CDR3 length is 14 residues. V was cut by 4 bases and J by 1 base, with 10 bases left in between. CDR3 nucleotide sequence: TGTGCCATCAGTGGGACAGAACCCCAAGAGACCCAGTACTTC. It translates to CAISGTEPQETQYF.

This clonotype was seen ten or more times. The chain is built from TRBV6-5 and TRBJ1-3, with 9 positions matching TRBD1. The J segment lost 3 bases and the V segment lost 6 bases, leaving 6 bases of the junction unmatched. The CDR3 is 15 amino acids. Per the germline V gene, CDR1 is MNHEY and CDR2 is SVGAGI. The CDR3 bases are TGTGCCAGCAGGCTTACAGGGGGCGATGGAAACACCATATATTTT. Amino acid sequence: CASRLTGGDGNTIYF.

This clonotype came up a few times. V and J are TRBV7-9 and TRBJ2-1, with 10 bases fitting TRBD1. Losses at the gene ends were 5 bases for V and 4 bases for J; bases not matched to a gene: 11. The CDR3 sequence is 17 residues long. Germline CDR1 SEHNR, CDR2 FQNEAQ (reference sequence). CDR3 nucleotide sequence: TGTGCCAGCAGCATCCCCTCGACAGGGGGCGCTTACAATGAGCAGTTCTTC. Protein: CASSIPSTGGAYNEQFF. Based on the CDR3 plus reference TRBV7-9 and TRBJ2-1, the full variable domain is DTGVSQNPRHKITKRGQNVTFRCDPISEHNRLYWYRQTLGQGPEFLTYFQNEAQLEKSRLLSDRFSAERPKGSFSTLEIQRTEQGDSAMYLCASSIPSTGGAYNEQFFGPGTRLTVL.

This clonotype was picked up many times. The chain joins TRBV5-1 to TRBJ1-1; 8 bases agree with TRBD1. The trim removed 0 bases at V and 5 bases at J, leaving 6 bases unmatched. Germline V CDR1 and CDR2: SGHRS, YFSETQ. CDR3 length: 15 amino acids. CDR3: CASSLGRQGMTEAFF. The DNA for the CDR3 is TGCGCCAGCAGCTTGGGCCGACAGGGGATGACTGAAGCTTTCTTT.

This clonotype was seen ten or more times. One junction end does not reproduce the germline sequence, and a read error may be involved. J is TRBJ2-3 and V is TRBV7-7, with TRBD2 identical over 8 bases. Germline loops: CDR1 SSHAT, CDR2 FNYEAQ (reference sequence). The CDR3 runs to 15 residues. DNA for the CDR3: TGTGCTAGCAGCTACGCAGCGGGGGGCACAGATACGCAGTATTTT. Translating it yields CASSYAAGGTDTQYF.

V usage is TRBV5-5 and J usage is TRBJ2-7, with TRBD2 matching 13 bases. V lost 4 bases, J lost 6 bases, and 4 bases stayed unmatched. Germline lookup yields CDR1 SGHKS and CDR2 YYEKEE (reference sequence). The CDR3 runs 14 residues. CDR3: CASSPLAGGLEQYV. DNA of the CDR3: TGTGCCAGCAGCCCACTAGCGGGGGGGCTCGAGCAGTACGTC.

This clonotype was observed at least ten times. The CDR3 sequence is CSVTPSGPEAFF. In DNA, the CDR3 is TGCAGCGTGACCCCTTCGGGACCTGAAGCTTTCTTT. J is TRBJ1-1 and V is TRBV29-1, with D possibly TRBD1 on 5 matching bases. The CDR3 runs to 12 residues. In germline, CDR1 is SQVTM, CDR2 ANQGSEA. V lost 6 bases and J lost 6, with 14 bases in between.